The 11 T cell receptor beta chains listed next were all sequenced from one sample in a study of cytomegalovirus exposure and HLA in healthy donors. Primers for the PCR totalled 60 Vbeta and 13 Jbeta. Method: immunoSEQ multiplex PCR; TCRdb's copy keeps in-frame clones and lacks some. The repertoire holds 75,000 to 95,000 clones, with less than 65% as singletons. Sequenced: PBMCs. These receptors originate from a woman between 25 and 40 years old in good health and CMV-seronegative.

The chain carries TRBV14 and TRBJ1-2, with D possibly being TRBD1 (5 bases). The CDR3 runs to 13 residues. Trimming removed 1 base from V and 9 bases from J, with 12 bases in between. Germline CDR1 reads SGHDN; CDR2 reads FVKESK. DNA for the CDR3: TGTGCCAGCAGCCAAGCCCAGGGTTTGAGCTACACCTTC. It is translated as CASSQAQGLSYTF.

This chain connects TRBV5-1 to TRBJ2-2, with 9 nucleotides matching TRBD1. The trim removed 1 base at V and 4 bases at J, leaving 2 bases unmatched. This CDR3 is 15 amino acids long. CDR1 and CDR2 from the germline V gene are SGHRS and YFSETQ. CDR3 DNA sequence: TGCGCCAGCAGCTTGACAGGGGGCGGCACCGGGGAGCTGTTTTTT. This sequence encodes CASSLTGGGTGELFF.

This clone was seen a few times. The chain is built from TRBV15 and TRBJ2-4; no definite D call. The length of the CDR3 is 18 residues. CDR1 and CDR2 from the germline V gene are LNHNV and YYDKDF (reference sequence). V was shortened by 1 base and J by 0 bases, with 16 bases between the two germline ends. Here the CDR3 reads CATSRGGDGREAKNIQYF. CDR3 bases: TGTGCCACCAGCAGAGGAGGAGACGGCAGAGAAGCCAAAAACATTCAGTACTTC. Supplemented by reference TRBV15 and TRBJ2-4, the full variable domain reads DAMVIQNPRYQVTQFGKPVTLSCSQTLNHNVMYWYQQKSSQAPKLLFHYYDKDFNNEADTPDNFQSRRPNTSFCFLDIRSPGLGDTAMYLCATSRGGDGREAKNIQYFGAGTRLSVL.

The V gene is TRBV6-5, the J gene TRBJ1-1, with 9 bases fitting TRBD1. Trimming cost V 7 bases and J 7 bases; bases outside gene matches: 13. The CDR3 sequence is 15 residues long. CDR1 and CDR2 (germline): MNHEY, SVGAGI. The CDR3 region is CASTQAGTGMFEAFF. Here the CDR3 DNA reads TGTGCCAGCACCCAAGCCGGGACAGGGATGTTTGAAGCTTTCTTT.

V gene TRBV9 combines with J gene TRBJ1-1; D is ambiguous. Trimming removed 1 base from V and 0 bases from J, with 13 bases in between. The germline V gene has CDR1 SGDLS and CDR2 YYNGEE. The CDR3 has 16 residues. CDR3 loop: CASSVQSGLMNTEAFF. CDR3 coding DNA: TGTGCCAGCAGCGTACAAAGTGGGCTTATGAACACTGAAGCTTTCTTT.

The chain carries TRBV2 and TRBJ2-7, with 9 bases aligning to TRBD2. V gave up 7 bases and J gave up 6 bases; unmatched junction bases: 7. The CDR3 is 13 amino acids. Germline V gene lookup returns CDR1 SNHLY and CDR2 FYNNEI. The CDR3 coding sequence is TGTGCCAGCAATCCGGGACTAGCAAGCGAGCAGTACTTC. Its translation is CASNPGLASEQYF.

This chain links TRBV5-1 with TRBJ2-2, with D unresolved. The CDR3 totals 16 residues. V was shortened by 4 bases and J by 4 bases, with 17 bases between the two germline ends. Per the germline V gene, CDR1 is SGHRS and CDR2 is YFSETQ. CDR3 in amino acids: CASSLVSREFTGELFF. The CDR3 DNA follows: TGCGCCAGCAGCCTAGTGAGCAGAGAGTTCACCGGGGAGCTGTTTTTT.

The chain is built from TRBV27 and TRBJ2-5; no firm D call. This CDR3 is 16 amino acids long. Per the germline V gene, CDR1 is MNHEY and CDR2 is SMNVEV (reference sequence). V was cut by 4 bases and J by 4 bases, with 19 bases left in between. In nucleotides, the CDR3 is TGTGCCAGCAGTTCAGACCGGGTCCAAACCGGAGAGACCCAGTACTTC. Its protein is CASSSDRVQTGETQYF.

The chain couples TRBV21-1 to TRBJ2-7; TRBD1, the table's D call, was not compared with the DNA. TRBV21-1 is a listed pseudogene. This CDR3 region has 16 residues. The CDR3 DNA reads as TGTGCCAGCAGCAAAGCGGTGGACATTGGCTCCTACGAGCAGTACTTC. This sequence encodes CASSKAVDIGSYEQYF.

J is TRBJ2-1 and V is TRBV6-5; D is possibly TRBD1 (6 bases). The length of the CDR3 is 15 residues. Per germline, CDR1 MNHEY and CDR2 SVGAGI. With 6 bases removed from V and 3 bases from J, the gap between germline ends came to 15 bases. Here the CDR3 DNA reads TGTGCCAGCAGCACCGGGACACCGGACTACAATGAGCAGTTCTTC. Translated: CASSTGTPDYNEQFF.

J is TRBJ1-1 and V is TRBV7-6; TRBD1 is a possible D gene (6 bases). Between the trimmed V and J ends, which lost 5 bases and 5 bases, there was a span of 15 bases. The length of the CDR3 is 14 residues. CDR1 and CDR2 (germline): SGHVS, FNYEAQ. The CDR3 DNA is TGTGCCAGCAGCGCCGGACAGTATAGGACTGAAGCTTTCTTT. Amino acid sequence: CASSAGQYRTEAFF.